This T cell receptor beta chain was documented in a study of OX40 agonist ivuxolimab in advanced cancers. Across the whole study: Patients were dosed intravenously with ivuxolimab at 0.01 to 10 mg/kg every 2 weeks. Each dose-escalation patient presented with hepatocellular carcinoma, melanoma, renal cell or head and neck cancer.

Points from the study as a whole: Relative to CD4+ cells, CD8+ T cells on average had more expanded clones.

To note about this clone: The antigen is undetermined.

Baseline, cycle 4 day 1, and cycle 7 day 1 were the blood sampling points. The CDR3 runs 13 residues. Germline assignment: CDR1 SGHRS and CDR2 YFSETQ. Trimming took off 0 bases at V and 9 bases at J, with 10 bases between the two ends. The assay was immunoSEQ multiplex PCR, and TCRdb's table has in-frame clones only and misses some. The sample lists roughly 70,000 clones, more than 75% occurring once. This receptor was taken from an adult with an advanced solid tumor such as melanoma, head and neck, liver or kidney cancer. The sequences come from CD4+ or CD8+ T cells sorted from blood, collected in a trial of the OX40 agonist ivuxolimab. This chain links TRBV5-1 with TRBJ2-1, with D tentatively TRBD1 or TRBD2 (5 bases each). CDR3: CASSLVAGSEQFF. The CDR3 DNA sequence: TGCGCCAGCAGCTTGGTAGCAGGGAGTGAGCAGTTCTTC.